These 3 T cell receptor beta chains came from one sample sequenced in a study of vaccination and CD4 T cells after COVID-19. For these TCRs, the target antigens are not known. Treatment meaning: roughly 10-day PBMC culture with coronavirus spike peptide pools or control peptides (ViraFEST assay). The assay that was used to sequence DNA from cultured CD4+ T cells was the Oncomine TCR Beta short-read assay. Using its own MiXCR run on the PCR reads, TCRdb lists one record per CDR3 protein. In the table there are 15,000 to 19,000 distinct CDR3 sequences, about half of which are singletons. The material sequenced was CD4+ T cells from blood, cultured in vitro, taken before SARS-CoV-2 vaccination. All receptors come from a human donor who had recovered from COVID-19.

This clonotype has more than one count but fewer than ten. V usage is TRBV7-3 and J usage is TRBJ2-7, with D perhaps matching TRBD1 (6 bases). The germline V gene encodes CDR1 SGHTA and CDR2 FQGTGA. CDR3 size: 15 residues. V lost 0 bases, J lost 2 bases, and 11 bases lay in between. Written as DNA, the CDR3 is TGTGCCAGCAGCTTAACCCCAGGGGATGCCTACGAGCAGTACTTC. This encodes CASSLTPGDAYEQYF.

The chain combines TRBV25-1 with TRBJ2-5; 8 bases line up with TRBD1. The CDR3 is 16 residues long. After removal of 3 bases from V and 0 bases from J, the junction contained 6 bases not matched to a gene. Germline CDR1 MGHDK, CDR2 SYGVNS. The CDR3, as DNA: TGTGCCAGCAGTGATCGGACAGGGTGGTACCAAGAGACCCAGTACTTC. Amino acids: CASSDRTGWYQETQYF.

This sequence joins TRBV12-5 and TRBJ2-1, with 13 nucleotides matching TRBD2. With 1 base clipped from V and 8 bases from J, the junction kept 5 bases outside the gene matches. Germline CDR1 is LGHNT and CDR2 is FRNRAP. There are 16 residues in the CDR3. The CDR3 DNA follows: TGTGCTAGTGGTTTGGCAGGGACTAGCGGGACAGATGAGCAGTTCTTC. Translated: CASGLAGTSGTDEQFF. The full variable domain, with the rest looked up from reference TRBV12-5 and TRBJ2-1, is DARVTQTPRHKVTEMGQEVTMRCQPILGHNTVFWYRQTMMQGLELLAYFRNRAPLDDSGMPKDRFSAEMPDATLATLKIQPSEPRDSAVYFCASGLAGTSGTDEQFFGPGTRLTVL.